This T cell receptor beta chain was profiled in a study of shared clonotypes between healthy human individuals (dated by TCRdb to 2020 to 2022). Turning to the overall study: The cohort included a few men and two women between 18 and 49 years of age. For each donor, three plates each were used for CD4 naive and CD4 memory, two plates were used for CD8 naive, and one plate was used for CD8 memory. To estimate repertoire size and how much clonotypes are shared between individuals, the study performed deep sequencing of blood TCR repertoires from a few healthy adults. To increase sequencing depth and limit assay-specific biases, TCR repertoire library preparation and sequencing were carried out by different laboratories using diverse techniques. Leukapheresis yielded between about 0.9 and 8.9 billion PBMCs per donor.

The donors were healthy, HIV-negative adults with no recently reported acute infections or vaccinations. All donors were Caucasian adults living in Nashville, Tennessee, USA. CD4+ T cells were enriched by magnetic negative selection; naive cells were then positively selected on CD45RA, and the negative fraction formed the memory subset. Blood was collected by leukapheresis, and PBMCs were isolated by Ficoll-Histopaque density gradient centrifugation and then cryopreserved in liquid nitrogen vapor phase. Analytical flow cytometry was used to check the purity and quantity of each magnetically sorted T cell population. Each sorted fraction had its genomic DNA isolated and then quantified by UV absorbance on a Nanodrop 2000c. TCR CDR3 regions were amplified from genomic DNA by multiplex PCR using the deep immunoSEQ assay. Extracted genomic DNA from each cell subset was distributed evenly across all wells of several immunoSEQ 96-well plates, and each plate was treated as a replicate. For sorted subsets, roughly 200 ng of genomic DNA, equivalent to tens of thousands of T cell genomes, went into each replicate PCR. Purified libraries were measured with a Qubit 3.0 fluorometer, size-checked on a Bioanalyzer 2100, and measured again with the KAPA Library Quantification kit. Each immunoSEQ 96-well plate was sequenced on its own single-read 150-cycle Illumina NextSeq 550 flow cell. On the study's bioinformatics: Because the immunoSEQ output held only junctional sequences and lacked quality scores, the filtering could not match the filtering applied to full-length reads. Sequences were annotated with PyIR, a Python wrapper for IgBLAST v1.9, and V/J genes and CDR3 were assigned using IMGT germline references. Reads with weak V/J assignments (E-value above 1e-6), missing CDR3, stop codons, out-of-frame junctions, or ambiguous translated residues were removed. A V3J clonotype was defined by an identical inferred V gene, J gene, and CDR3 amino acid sequence. To compute the percentage overlap between repertoires, the number of shared unique clonotypes was divided by the size of the smaller repertoire. Three approaches were used to assess repertoire richness: RTK rarefaction, the Chao1 estimator, and Recon v2.1 estimates of unobserved clonotypes. Generation probabilities were computed with OLGA for all TCRbeta clonotypes obtained by the gDNA method from a handful of donors. This is the immuneACCESS table as TCRdb keeps it, with only in-frame sequences that have V and J called. A part of the clones is gone; compared with another copy, unresolved V genes explain less than half, and the rest is unexplained. From that table come the V and J calls and clone size; the DNA was used to work out D and trimming. The sample table contains roughly 2.2 million clones; only one count was recorded for about nine tenths of them. Approximately 0.41% of the sample comes from the top ten.

As for this clone: Its antigen is not yet known. There are no base qualities to consult, and no much larger clone falls within one base.

The paper's findings and limits, for the study overall: The small number of donors limited the genetic and exposure-history diversity represented. Compared with non-shared clonotypes, clonotypes shared by all four sorted-subset donors had higher generation probabilities. Sampling was limited to blood, and TCR repertoires in tissue likely differ from TCR repertoires in blood. Larger estimated clonotype richness was generally found for naive subsets than for memory subsets. Pairwise subsampling led to the expectation that sequencing depth would affect the degree of clonotype sharing among donors. Rarefaction of sorted-subset datasets indicated incomplete sequencing despite the large sequencing depth. When four donors were compared, the shared fraction of clonotypes was about 5.2% for naive CD4, 3.5% to 4% for naive CD8, about 2.4% for memory CD4, and roughly 0.4% for memory CD8.

The CDR3, cysteine through phenylalanine, is 16 amino acids long. CDR3 DNA only is kept here, 48 bases in frame from base 1. Taken from the germline V gene, the CDR1 and CDR2 loops are SNHLY and FYNNEI. V and J lose 8 bases and 0 bases, and a span of 16 bases separates them. Material for sequencing was naive CD4+ T cells from PBMCs. This specimen's cell subset or site label, per the study, means: CD45RA+ positively selected. This clonotype was sampled from a man aged 18 to 29 in good health. Some clones in this sample may be carry-over from other donors' samples. Recombination connected TRBV2 to TRBJ1-4; TRBD1 is a weak D gene call, 5 bases matching. The CDR3 amino acid sequence is: CASRLLGTTTNEKLFF. At the DNA level, the sequence is TGTGCCAGCCGACTTCTAGGGACCACAACTAATGAAAAACTGTTTTTT.